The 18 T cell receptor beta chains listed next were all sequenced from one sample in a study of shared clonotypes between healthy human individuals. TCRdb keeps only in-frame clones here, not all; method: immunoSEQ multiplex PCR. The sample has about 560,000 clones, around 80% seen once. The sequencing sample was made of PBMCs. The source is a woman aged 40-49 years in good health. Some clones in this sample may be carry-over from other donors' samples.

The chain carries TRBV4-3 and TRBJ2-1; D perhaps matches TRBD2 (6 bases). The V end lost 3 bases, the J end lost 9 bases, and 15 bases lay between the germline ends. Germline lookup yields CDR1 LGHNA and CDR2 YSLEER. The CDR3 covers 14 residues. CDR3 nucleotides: TGCGCCAGCAGCCAGTCAGGGAGACTAGGTGAGCAGTTCTTC. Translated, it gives CASSQSGRLGEQFF.

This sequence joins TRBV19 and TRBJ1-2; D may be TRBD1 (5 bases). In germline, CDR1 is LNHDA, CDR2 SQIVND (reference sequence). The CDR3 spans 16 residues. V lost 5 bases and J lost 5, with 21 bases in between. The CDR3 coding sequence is TGTGCCAGTAGTCGGGGGACCAGGACCTCAGGGTATGGCTACACCTTC. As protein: CASSRGTRTSGYGYTF. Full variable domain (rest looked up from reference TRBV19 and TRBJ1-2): DGGITQSPKYLFRKEGQNVTLSCEQNLNHDAMYWYRQDPGQGLRLIYYSQIVNDFQKGDIAEGYSVSREKKESFPLTVTSAQKNPTAFYLCASSRGTRTSGYGYTFGSGTRLTVV.

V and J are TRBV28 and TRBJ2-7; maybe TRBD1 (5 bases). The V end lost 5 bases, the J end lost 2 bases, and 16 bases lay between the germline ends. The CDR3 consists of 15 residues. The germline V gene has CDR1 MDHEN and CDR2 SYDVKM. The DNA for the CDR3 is TGTGCCAGCAGTGAAGGTATGCTAGGGGCCTACGAGCAGTACTTC. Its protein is CASSEGMLGAYEQYF.

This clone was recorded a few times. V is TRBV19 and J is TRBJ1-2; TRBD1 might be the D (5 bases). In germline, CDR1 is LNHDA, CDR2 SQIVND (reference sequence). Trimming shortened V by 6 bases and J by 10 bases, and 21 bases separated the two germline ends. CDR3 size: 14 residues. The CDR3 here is CASSLFLRDFVYTF. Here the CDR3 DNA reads TGTGCCAGTAGCCTATTCCTCCGGGACTTCGTCTACACCTTC.

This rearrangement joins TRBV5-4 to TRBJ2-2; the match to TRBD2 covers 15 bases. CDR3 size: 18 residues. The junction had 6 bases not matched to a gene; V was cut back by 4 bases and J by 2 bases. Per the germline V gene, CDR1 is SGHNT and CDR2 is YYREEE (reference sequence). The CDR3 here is CASSPPGLAGGNTGELFF. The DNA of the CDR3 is TGTGCCAGCAGCCCCCCGGGACTAGCGGGGGGAAACACCGGGGAGCTGTTTTTT.

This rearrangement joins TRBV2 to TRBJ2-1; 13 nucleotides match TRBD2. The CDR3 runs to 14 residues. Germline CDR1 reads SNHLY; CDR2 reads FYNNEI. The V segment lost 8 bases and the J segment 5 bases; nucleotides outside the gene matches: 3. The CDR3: CASLGLAGDNEQFF. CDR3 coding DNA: TGTGCCAGCCTCGGACTAGCGGGGGACAATGAGCAGTTCTTC.

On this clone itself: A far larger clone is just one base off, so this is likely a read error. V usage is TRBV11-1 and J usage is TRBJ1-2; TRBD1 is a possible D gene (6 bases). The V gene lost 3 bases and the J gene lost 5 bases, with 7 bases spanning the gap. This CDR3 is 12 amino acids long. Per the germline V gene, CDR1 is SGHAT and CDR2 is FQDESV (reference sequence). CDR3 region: CASSFTGYGYTF. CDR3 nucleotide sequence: TGTGCCAGCAGCTTCACAGGGTATGGCTACACCTTC.

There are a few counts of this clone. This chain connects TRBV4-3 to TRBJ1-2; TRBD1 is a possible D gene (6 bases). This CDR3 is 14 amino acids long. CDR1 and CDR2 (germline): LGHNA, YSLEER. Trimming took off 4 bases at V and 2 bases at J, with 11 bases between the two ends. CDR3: CASSPGQMNYGYTF. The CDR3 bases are TGCGCCAGCAGCCCCGGACAGATGAACTATGGCTACACCTTC.

CDR3: CASSPPVTGVETQYF. CDR3 nucleotide sequence: TGTGCCAGCTCACCACCGGTCACAGGGGTAGAGACCCAGTACTTC. The J gene is TRBJ2-5, the V gene TRBV18; 7 nucleotides match TRBD1. The germline CDR1 and CDR2 sequences are KGHSH and LQKENI. J gave up 4 bases and V 0 bases, and 5 bases lay outside the gene matches. This CDR3 has 15 residues.

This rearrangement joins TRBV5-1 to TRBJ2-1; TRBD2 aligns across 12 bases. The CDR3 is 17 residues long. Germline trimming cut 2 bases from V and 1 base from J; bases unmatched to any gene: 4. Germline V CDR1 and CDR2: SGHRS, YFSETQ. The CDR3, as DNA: TGCGCCAGCAGCTTCGCTAGCGGGAGGGCTTCCTACAATGAGCAGTTCTTC. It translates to CASSFASGRASYNEQFF.

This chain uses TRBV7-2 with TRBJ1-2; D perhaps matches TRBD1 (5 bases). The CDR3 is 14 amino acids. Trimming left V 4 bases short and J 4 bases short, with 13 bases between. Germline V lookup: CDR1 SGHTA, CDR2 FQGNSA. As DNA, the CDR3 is TGTGCCAGCAGCTCGCGGGACTCTTTCTATGGCTACACCTTC. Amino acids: CASSSRDSFYGYTF.

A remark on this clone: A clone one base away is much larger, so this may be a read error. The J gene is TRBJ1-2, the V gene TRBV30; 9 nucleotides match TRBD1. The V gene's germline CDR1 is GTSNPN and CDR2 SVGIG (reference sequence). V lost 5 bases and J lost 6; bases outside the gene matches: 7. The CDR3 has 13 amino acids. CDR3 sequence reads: CAWGDRERDGYTF. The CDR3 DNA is TGTGCCTGGGGGGACAGGGAACGGGATGGCTACACCTTC.

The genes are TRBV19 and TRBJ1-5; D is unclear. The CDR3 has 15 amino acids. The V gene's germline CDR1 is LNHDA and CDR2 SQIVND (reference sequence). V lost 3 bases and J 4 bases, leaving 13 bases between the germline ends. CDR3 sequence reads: CASSMVQEINQPQHF. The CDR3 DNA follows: TGTGCCAGTAGTATGGTTCAGGAGATTAATCAGCCCCAGCATTTT. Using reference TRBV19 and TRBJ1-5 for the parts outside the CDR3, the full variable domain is DGGITQSPKYLFRKEGQNVTLSCEQNLNHDAMYWYRQDPGQGLRLIYYSQIVNDFQKGDIAEGYSVSREKKESFPLTVTSAQKNPTAFYLCASSMVQEINQPQHFGDGTRLSIL.

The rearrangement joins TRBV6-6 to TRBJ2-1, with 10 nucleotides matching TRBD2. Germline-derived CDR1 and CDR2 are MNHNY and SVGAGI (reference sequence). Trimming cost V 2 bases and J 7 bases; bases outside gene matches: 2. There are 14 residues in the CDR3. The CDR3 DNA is TGTGCCAGCAGTTACCTAGCGGGAGTTAATGAGCAGTTCTTC. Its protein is CASSYLAGVNEQFF.

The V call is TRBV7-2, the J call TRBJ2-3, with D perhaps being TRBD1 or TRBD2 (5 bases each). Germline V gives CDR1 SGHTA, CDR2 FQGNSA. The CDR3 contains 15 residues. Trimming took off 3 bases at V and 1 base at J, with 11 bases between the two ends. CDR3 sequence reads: CASSFTGTRTDTQYF. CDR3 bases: TGTGCCAGCAGCTTCACCGGGACCCGCACAGATACGCAGTATTTT.

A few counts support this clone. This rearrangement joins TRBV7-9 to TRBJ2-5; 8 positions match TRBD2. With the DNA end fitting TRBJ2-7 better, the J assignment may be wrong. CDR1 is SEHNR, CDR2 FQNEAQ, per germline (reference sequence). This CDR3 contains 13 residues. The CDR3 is CASSPREGYEQYF. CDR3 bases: TGTGCCAGCAGCCCCCGGGAGGGGTACGAGCAGTACTTC.

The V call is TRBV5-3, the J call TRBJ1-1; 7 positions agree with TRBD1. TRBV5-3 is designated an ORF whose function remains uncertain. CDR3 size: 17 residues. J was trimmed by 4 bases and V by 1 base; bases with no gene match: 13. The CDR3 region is CARSLLLQGVRGTEAFF. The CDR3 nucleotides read TGTGCCAGAAGCTTGTTATTGCAGGGGGTTAGAGGCACTGAAGCTTTCTTT.

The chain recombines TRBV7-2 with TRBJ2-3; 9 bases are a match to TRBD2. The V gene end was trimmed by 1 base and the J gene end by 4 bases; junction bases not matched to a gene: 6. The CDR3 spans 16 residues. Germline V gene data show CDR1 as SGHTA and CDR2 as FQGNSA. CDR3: CASSLDSGSSSDTQYF. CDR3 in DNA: TGTGCCAGCAGCTTAGATAGCGGGAGTTCCTCAGATACGCAGTATTTT.